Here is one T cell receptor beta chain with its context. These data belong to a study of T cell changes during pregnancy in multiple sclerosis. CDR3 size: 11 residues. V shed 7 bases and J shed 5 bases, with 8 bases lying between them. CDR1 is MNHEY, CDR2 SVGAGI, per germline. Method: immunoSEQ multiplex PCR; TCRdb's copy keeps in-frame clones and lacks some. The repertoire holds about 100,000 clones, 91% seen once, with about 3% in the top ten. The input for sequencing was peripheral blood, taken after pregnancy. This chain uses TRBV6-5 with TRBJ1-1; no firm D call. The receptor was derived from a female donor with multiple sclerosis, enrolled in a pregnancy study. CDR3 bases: TGTGCCAGCAAGGGAGGGACTGAAGCTTTCTTT. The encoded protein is CASKGGTEAFF.